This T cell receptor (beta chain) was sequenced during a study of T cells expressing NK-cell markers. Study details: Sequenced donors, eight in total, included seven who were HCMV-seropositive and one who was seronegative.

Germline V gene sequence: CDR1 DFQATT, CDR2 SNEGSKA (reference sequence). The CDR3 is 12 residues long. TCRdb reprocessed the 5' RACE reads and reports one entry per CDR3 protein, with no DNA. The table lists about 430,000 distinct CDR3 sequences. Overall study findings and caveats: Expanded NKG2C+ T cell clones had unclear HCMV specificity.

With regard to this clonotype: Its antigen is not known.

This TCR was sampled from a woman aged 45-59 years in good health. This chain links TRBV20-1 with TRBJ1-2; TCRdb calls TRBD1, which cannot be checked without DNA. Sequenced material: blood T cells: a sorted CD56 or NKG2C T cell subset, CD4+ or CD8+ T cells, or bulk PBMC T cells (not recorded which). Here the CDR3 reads CSAWDNYYGYTF.